The T cell receptor beta chain under discussion was sequenced for a study of blood T cell repertoires in COVID-19. Study-wide context: The origin of the acute and convalescent COVID-19 samples was the United States, Italy and Spain. PBMCs, B-cell-depleted T cells, or T cells were the source of the cDNA or gDNA that made up the material.

The germline V gene encodes CDR1 SGHVS and CDR2 FNYEAQ. The CDR3 totals 15 residues. V dropped 4 bases and J dropped 0 bases, with 12 bases sitting between them. As originally analysed: Scientists estimated how many nucleated cells there were by amplifying reference gene primers. Produced via immunoSEQ multiplex PCR; TCRdb's table is partial and in-frame only. V and J calls and clone size are those listed in that table; D and trimming were worked out from the DNA. The sample holds about 160,000 clones, 81% seen once. Participant ages covered roughly 18 to 89 years across 20 to 25 US areas. Sequenced input: PBMCs or T cells enriched from blood (not recorded which). The chain joins TRBV7-6 to TRBJ1-1; D remains ambiguous. The clonotype originates from a woman aged 35 to 49 with acute COVID-19. Here the CDR3 reads CASSSSQNLNTEAFF. In DNA form, the CDR3 reads TGTGCCAGCAGCTCCTCTCAGAATTTGAACACTGAAGCTTTCTTT.